This TCR beta chain was captured by sequencing in a study of patients and donors after allogeneic stem cell transplantation. CDR1 and CDR2 from the germline V gene are MNHEY and SVGEGT. The CDR3 has 17 residues. V lost 1 base, J lost 1 base, and 5 bases stayed unmatched. From the RT-PCR reads, TCRdb called clonotypes with MiXCR, one entry per CDR3 protein. The sample lists 900,000 to 1,000,000 distinct CDR3 sequences; more than 15% were seen once. Sequencing was carried out using blood, either unsorted or a sorted T cell fraction (not recorded which). The receptor's source is a human donor who was either an allogeneic HSCT recipient or a stem cell or donor lymphocyte infusion donor (not recorded which). It is not recorded whose cells these are; they may come from a transplant donor. The rearrangement links TRBV6-2 or TRBV6-3 to TRBJ2-2; 8 nucleotides match TRBD2. CDR3 sequence: CASSYYRRGVNTGELFF. Written as DNA, the CDR3 is TGTGCCAGCAGTTACTATCGGCGGGGGGTGAACACCGGGGAGCTGTTTTTT.